The 13 T cell receptor beta chains below come from one sample, sequenced in a study of blood T cell repertoires in COVID-19 (dated by TCRdb to 2019 to 2021). Library preparation employed the immunoSEQ multiplex PCR assay. The table comes from immuneACCESS by way of TCRdb, which keeps in-frame sequences with V and J called. Part of the clones is missing from these tables; in studies checked, under half for an unresolved V gene and the rest for unknown reasons. The sample table contains about 100,000 clones; only one count was recorded for more than 75% of them. The ten largest make up about 6.9% of the sample. Sequencing input: peripheral blood. These receptors all come from a man between 25 and 39 years old in a cohort sampled during active COVID-19.

This chain uses TRBV6-1 with TRBJ2-1, with D hard to call. Trimming took 3 bases from V and 7 from J, leaving 13 bases between them. The germline gives CDR1 MNHNS, CDR2 SASEGT. This CDR3 comprises 14 residues. CDR3 protein: CASSDVTGRNEQFF. DNA of the CDR3: TGTGCCAGCAGTGATGTGACGGGTCGAAATGAGCAGTTCTTC.

This clone was picked up one time. This chain uses TRBV10-3 with TRBJ1-1, with D perhaps TRBD1 (6 bases). V lost 6 bases, J lost 0 bases, and 14 bases lay in between. Germline loops: CDR1 ENHRY, CDR2 SYGVKD. This CDR3 comprises 15 residues. The CDR3 reads CAIRRQATMNTEAFF. In nucleotides, the CDR3 is TGTGCCATCAGACGACAGGCGACCATGAACACTGAAGCTTTCTTT.

The chain links TRBV18 to TRBJ1-1; 8 bases line up with TRBD1. The germline V gene has CDR1 KGHSH and CDR2 LQKENI. The CDR3 is 15 amino acids. J was trimmed by 1 base and V by 0 bases; bases with no gene match: 1. CDR3 residues: CASSPPDRANTEAFF. The CDR3 DNA follows: TGTGCCAGCTCACCACCGGACAGGGCGAACACTGAAGCTTTCTTT.

The V and J genes are TRBV2 and TRBJ1-2; TRBD1 aligns across 9 bases. With 1 base clipped from V and 5 bases from J, the junction kept 2 bases outside the gene matches. The CDR3 length is 14 residues. CDR1 SNHLY and CDR2 FYNNEI come from the germline V gene. CDR3 sequence (DNA): TGTGCCAGCAGTGAAGAAGACAGGGGGTATGGCTACACCTTC. Its protein product is CASSEEDRGYGYTF.

The V call is TRBV6-5, the J call TRBJ2-7; TRBD1 matches 9 bases. This CDR3 region has 14 residues. The V gene end was trimmed by 2 bases and the J gene end by 5 bases; junction bases not matched to a gene: 4. The V gene's germline CDR1 is MNHEY and CDR2 SVGAGI. CDR3 sequence: CASSYRTGAHEQYF. As DNA, the CDR3 is TGTGCCAGCAGTTACCGGACAGGGGCCCACGAGCAGTACTTC.

V is TRBV30 and J is TRBJ1-1; D is undetermined. Germline CDR1 and CDR2: GTSNPN and SVGIG (reference sequence). This CDR3 has 15 residues. V was clipped by 1 base and J by 0 bases, with 12 bases between them. This CDR3 reads CAWSGRQALNTEAFF. For the CDR3, the DNA is TGTGCCTGGAGTGGCCGGCAGGCTTTGAACACTGAAGCTTTCTTT. The entire variable domain, with the rest obtained from reference TRBV30 and TRBJ1-1, is as follows: SQTIHQWPATLVQPVGSPLSLECTVEGTSNPNLYWYRQAAGRGLQLLFYSVGIGQISSEVPQNLSASRPQDRQFILSSKKLLLSDSGFYLCAWSGRQALNTEAFFGQGTRLTVV.

The chain links TRBV11-2 to TRBJ1-1, with 7 nucleotides matching TRBD1. Germline values: CDR1 SGHAT, CDR2 FQNNGV. The CDR3 spans 15 residues. J was trimmed by 3 bases and V by 3 bases; bases with no gene match: 7. The CDR3 region has the DNA TGTGCCAGCAGCTTTTCAGGGGGTTTCTACACTGAAGCTTTCTTT. It specifies CASSFSGGFYTEAFF.

The rearrangement joins TRBV27 to TRBJ2-1; D gene ambiguous. The CDR3 consists of 15 residues. Trimming left V 5 bases short and J 3 bases short, with 14 bases between. Germline CDR1 MNHEY, CDR2 SMNVEV (reference sequence). The CDR3 sequence is CASSLPPYRYNEQFF. Written as DNA, the CDR3 is TGTGCCAGCAGTCTACCGCCCTACCGCTACAATGAGCAGTTCTTC.

V and J are TRBV20-1 and TRBJ2-7, with D possibly matching TRBD1 (5 bases). V lost 0 bases and J 10 bases, leaving 10 bases between the germline ends. Germline values: CDR1 DFQATT, CDR2 SNEGSKA (reference sequence). The CDR3 runs to 11 residues. The CDR3 DNA is TGCAGTGCTAGAGACAGGGCCGATCAGTACTTC. It codes for CSARDRADQYF.

V usage is TRBV18 and J usage is TRBJ2-5, with D possibly matching TRBD2 (5 bases). CDR3 length: 14 residues. Germline CDR1 KGHSH, CDR2 LQKENI. V lost 3 bases and J lost 4, with 12 bases in between. The CDR3 DNA reads TGTGCCAGCTCACCGGTTAGCGAGGGAGAGACCCAGTACTTC. Translation: CASSPVSEGETQYF.

The CDR3 nucleotides read TGTGCCAGCAGCCCCCCGGGACTAGGGGAAGATACGCAGTATTTT. This gives the protein CASSPPGLGEDTQYF. V is TRBV28 and J is TRBJ2-3; 8 bases agree with TRBD2. Germline CDR1 and CDR2: MDHEN and SYDVKM. This CDR3 spans 15 amino acids. Trimming at V came to 6 bases and at J to 5 bases, leaving 10 bases not matched to a gene.

The chain joins TRBV6-4 to TRBJ2-3, with TRBD1 identical over 9 bases. Per germline, CDR1 MRHNA and CDR2 SNTAGT. V was clipped by 7 bases and J by 3 bases; unmatched bases: 5. This CDR3 contains 14 residues. CDR3 sequence reads: CASTPTGGTDTQYF. The CDR3 coding sequence is TGTGCCAGCACCCCGACAGGGGGAACAGATACGCAGTATTTT.

Concerning this clone: Distinct nucleotide sequences in the sample also encode this CDR3. The chain is built from TRBV9 and TRBJ2-5; 11 nucleotides line up with TRBD2. V lost 0 bases, J lost 1 base, and 5 bases stayed unmatched. CDR1 and CDR2 from the germline V gene are SGDLS and YYNGEE. There are 17 residues in the CDR3. The CDR3 spells CASSVGPSGGIQETQYF. CDR3 DNA: TGTGCCAGCAGCGTAGGCCCTAGCGGGGGGATCCAAGAGACCCAGTACTTC.